These 9 T cell receptor beta chains were all obtained from the same sample, sequenced in a study of CD8 T cells in ankylosing spondylitis. TCRdb reprocessed the 5' RACE reads with MiXCR, giving one entry per CDR3 protein. The sample includes approximately 220,000 distinct CDR3 sequences, more than 9% of them seen just once. Sequencing was done on a sample of blood, either unsorted or a sorted T cell fraction (not recorded which). The source is a male donor with ankylosing spondylitis or in good health (not recorded which).

This clonotype has just a few counts. The chain couples TRBV6-1 to TRBJ2-6; D is undetermined. From germline, CDR1 is MNHNS and CDR2 SASEGT. CDR3 size: 15 residues. Trimming left V 2 bases short and J 7 bases short, with 12 bases between. CDR3 sequence: CASSEILGGANVLTF. The CDR3 DNA reads as TGTGCCAGCAGTGAAATACTGGGCGGAGCCAACGTCCTGACTTTC.

This clonotype has just a few counts. The chain recombines TRBV7-9 with TRBJ1-2, with D possibly matching TRBD1 (5 bases). This CDR3 is built from 13 residues. The V end lost 5 bases, the J end lost 1 base, and 8 bases lay between the germline ends. Germline CDR1 and CDR2: SEHNR and FQNEAQ (reference sequence). Written as DNA, the CDR3 is TGTGCCAGCAGCCTAGACAGTAACTATGGCTACACCTTC. This encodes CASSLDSNYGYTF.

In its sample, this clonotype was seen a few times. The chain joins TRBV7-9 to TRBJ1-3; D is uncertain. Looked up from germline, CDR1 is SEHNR and CDR2 is FQNEAQ (reference sequence). The CDR3 is made up of 16 amino acids. Deletions cut 2 bases from V and 2 bases from J, with 13 bases between. The chain's CDR3 is CASSLMTSSPGNTIYF. The CDR3, as DNA: TGTGCCAGCAGCTTAATGACAAGTTCTCCTGGAAACACCATATATTTT.

This clonotype has a count of ten or more. This sequence joins TRBV5-1 and TRBJ2-7; weak D call: TRBD1 (6 bases). V lost 1 base to trimming and J lost 3 bases, with 14 bases between them. The germline V gene encodes CDR1 SGHRS and CDR2 YFSETQ. The CDR3 covers 15 residues. CDR3 sequence reads: CASSLYAGRGYEQYF. CDR3 DNA sequence: TGCGCCAGCAGCTTGTATGCGGGCAGGGGCTACGAGCAGTACTTC.

This clonotype was counted at least ten times. V and J are TRBV12-3 or TRBV12-4 and TRBJ2-5; the D gene is possibly TRBD2 (6 bases). V was clipped by 3 bases and J by 3 bases, with 8 bases between them. The CDR3 consists of 13 residues. CDR3 in DNA: TGTGCCAGCAGTTTTTGGGGGGAAGAGACCCAGTACTTC. Translation: CASSFWGEETQYF.

This clonotype was counted at least ten times. The chain uses TRBV5-6 and TRBJ2-3; D call uncertain. The V gene's germline CDR1 is SGHDT and CDR2 YYEEEE. The V end lost 0 bases, the J end lost 0 bases, and 11 bases lay between the germline ends. The CDR3 has 16 residues. CDR3 DNA sequence: TGTGCCAGCAGCTTGGATAGGGCGCCTAGCACAGATACGCAGTATTTT. This codes for CASSLDRAPSTDTQYF.

There are many counts of this clonotype. The genes are TRBV7-6 and TRBJ2-7; a weak D match, TRBD2 (6 bases). Germline values: CDR1 SGHVS, CDR2 FNYEAQ. The V gene lost 1 base and the J gene lost 7 bases, with 11 bases spanning the gap. There are 13 residues in the CDR3. The CDR3 sequence: CASSLVGGREQYF. CDR3 bases: TGTGCCAGCAGCTTAGTAGGAGGGAGGGAGCAGTACTTC.

This clonotype was counted at least ten times. This chain uses TRBV6-5 with TRBJ1-6; D unclear. Germline V gene lookup returns CDR1 MNHEY and CDR2 SVGAGI. The CDR3 is 13 amino acids. The V end was cut by 0 bases, the J end by 7 bases, with 4 bases between. In nucleotides, the CDR3 is TGTGCCAGCAGTTACTCGATCAATTCACCCCTCCACTTT. Translating gives CASSYSINSPLHF.

There are many counts of this clonotype. J is TRBJ2-7 and V is TRBV28; TRBD1 aligns across 7 bases. The CDR3 has 13 residues. The V segment lost 5 bases and the J segment 11 bases; nucleotides outside the gene matches: 12. CDR1 is MDHEN and CDR2 is SYDVKM in the germline V gene. The DNA of the CDR3 is TGTGCCAGCAGTCCCTCGGACAGGCACCGCGAGTACTTC. The encoded protein is CASSPSDRHREYF. Supplemented by reference TRBV28 and TRBJ2-7, the full variable domain reads DVKVTQSSRYLVKRTGEKVFLECVQDMDHENMFWYRQDPGLGLRLIYFSYDVKMKEKGDIPEGYSVSREKKERFSLILESASTNQTSMYLCASSPSDRHREYFGPGTRLTVT.